These T cell receptor beta chains were read from a single sample in a study of CD8+CD57+ T cells in acquired aplastic anemia. TCRdb re-called the reads with MiXCR, one entry per CDR3 protein. The table has about 240,000 distinct CDR3 sequences, approximately 50% seen once. Material for sequencing was sorted CD4+, CD8+, or CD8+CD57+ T cells (not recorded which) from PBMCs. These receptors were taken from a human donor with aplastic anemia. The CDR3 runs from the conserved cysteine through the conserved F or W.

CDR3aa: CASRRSDRGYRETQYF
v_gene: TRBV6-1
j_gene: TRBJ2-5

CDR3aa: CASSVTGEHNEQFF
v_gene: TRBV10-3
j_gene: TRBJ2-1

CDR3aa: CASSQDIGGEQYF
v_gene: TRBV14
j_gene: TRBJ2-7

CDR3aa: CSVGEQGSYGYTF
v_gene: TRBV29-1
j_gene: TRBJ1-2

CDR3aa: CASSFLNSPLHF
v_gene: TRBV12-3/TRBV12-4
j_gene: TRBJ1-6

CDR3aa: CASSLRMGSERYF
v_gene: TRBV7-9
j_gene: TRBJ2-7

CDR3aa: CSVGGGSYEQYF
v_gene: TRBV29-1
j_gene: TRBJ2-7

CDR3aa: CSAKEMGGKNYEQYF
v_gene: TRBV29-1
j_gene: TRBJ2-7

CDR3aa: CASSSGRGGIYEQYF
v_gene: TRBV7-7
j_gene: TRBJ2-7

CDR3aa: CSAKTSGDREGYTF
v_gene: TRBV20-1
j_gene: TRBJ1-2

CDR3aa: CASSYGGGPSSGANVLTF
v_gene: TRBV6-5
j_gene: TRBJ2-6

CDR3aa: CASSLAGTGISPLHF
v_gene: TRBV7-8
j_gene: TRBJ1-6

CDR3aa: CATSRVRDYGYNEQFF
v_gene: TRBV15
j_gene: TRBJ2-1

CDR3aa: CATSRDESYTDTQYF
v_gene: TRBV15
j_gene: TRBJ2-3

CDR3aa: CASSQDRGRNEQYF
v_gene: TRBV7-2
j_gene: TRBJ2-7

CDR3aa: CASSLRLQGESGYTF
v_gene: TRBV5-4
j_gene: TRBJ1-2

CDR3aa: CASSELKSGGTYGYTF
v_gene: TRBV6-1
j_gene: TRBJ1-2

CDR3aa: CASSIDRRGTAYEQYF
v_gene: TRBV19
j_gene: TRBJ2-7

CDR3aa: CASSFYICSGGPFSYNEQFF
v_gene: TRBV7-2
j_gene: TRBJ2-1

CDR3aa: CSATSGGVSYEQYF
v_gene: TRBV20-1
j_gene: TRBJ2-7

CDR3aa: CASSVGEQVYNEQYF
v_gene: TRBV9
j_gene: TRBJ2-7

CDR3aa: CASSPDGQTYYGYTF
v_gene: TRBV7-8
j_gene: TRBJ1-2

CDR3aa: CASSFRDLGNGELFF
v_gene: TRBV7-9
j_gene: TRBJ2-2

CDR3aa: CASSLRDRGIYEQYF
v_gene: TRBV18
j_gene: TRBJ2-7

CDR3aa: CSARGSTGGLSSGNTIYF
v_gene: TRBV20-1
j_gene: TRBJ1-3

CDR3aa: CASSSPGTGGDKWFTDTQYF
v_gene: TRBV11-2
j_gene: TRBJ2-3

CDR3aa: CASSIDLSDRSQPQHF
v_gene: TRBV19
j_gene: TRBJ1-5

CDR3aa: CASSLSVGPSYSGYTF
v_gene: TRBV7-3
j_gene: TRBJ1-2

CDR3aa: CASSRLAGDTQYF
v_gene: TRBV6-1
j_gene: TRBJ2-3

CDR3aa: CATSGGNGLNQPQHF
v_gene: TRBV24-1
j_gene: TRBJ1-5

CDR3aa: CASSLGLGGDEQLF
v_gene: TRBV7-2
j_gene: TRBJ2-1

CDR3aa: CASNQGAANYGYTF
v_gene: TRBV5-8
j_gene: TRBJ1-2

CDR3aa: CASSLVEGTKDGYAF
v_gene: TRBV5-4
j_gene: TRBJ1-2

CDR3aa: CASSNGQGFGGELFF
v_gene: TRBV7-9
j_gene: TRBJ2-2

CDR3aa: CASSRQPGGLAYEQYF
v_gene: TRBV27
j_gene: TRBJ2-7

CDR3aa: CASSGRQGRFFEQYF
v_gene: TRBV5-6
j_gene: TRBJ2-7

CDR3aa: CASSPSGGLTGELFF
v_gene: TRBV3-1
j_gene: TRBJ2-2

CDR3aa: CASSYNRKYGYTF
v_gene: TRBV6-5
j_gene: TRBJ1-2

CDR3aa: CSAVGQLNTEAFF
v_gene: TRBV29-1
j_gene: TRBJ1-1